This T cell receptor (beta chain) was identified during a study of blood T cells in healthy people across ages. Of note for this clonotype: What it binds is not known. One end of the junction does not line up with germline, which may come from a read error.

A second roughly 6 to 12 cycle PCR used barcoded and J-beta primers. TCRdb ran MiXCR on the 5' RACE reads and lists one entry per CDR3 protein. Of hundreds of thousands of distinct CDR3 sequences listed, approximately 52% were seen once; the top ten hold 13%. The CDR3 covers 13 residues. CDR1 is SGHTA, CDR2 FQGNSA, per germline. Whole-study results and caveats: It was found that TCR beta diversity correlated strongly with the percentage of naive T cells.

Sequencing was carried out using blood. The rearrangement joins TRBV7-2 to TRBJ1-5; no firm D call. The origin of this receptor is a woman aged 80 or over in good health. CDR3 bases: TGTGCCAGCAGCTTTTCCTCCGATCAACCCCAGCATTTT. Amino acids: CASSFSSDQPQHF.